One sample yielded the 31 T cell receptor beta chains listed below, sequenced in a study of T cell responses to AZD1222 COVID-19 vaccine. The data were produced by immunoSEQ multiplex PCR, yet TCRdb's version contains in-frame clones alone and is incomplete. In the table there are around 130,000 clones, approximately 90% of which are singletons. The sequencing here drew on peripheral blood, taken 28 days after the second AZD1222 dose. Receptor source: an adult who received the AZD1222 COVID-19 vaccine.

The gene calls are TRBV6-5 and TRBJ2-1; TRBD2 is a possible D gene (6 bases). There are 13 residues in the CDR3. Trimming removed 0 bases at V and 15 bases at J, with 15 bases between. Germline V gives CDR1 MNHEY, CDR2 SVGAGI. The chain's CDR3 is CASSYSLSGEGFF. As DNA, the CDR3 is TGTGCCAGCAGTTACTCTCTCTCGGGAGAGGGGTTCTTC.

Only one count was recorded for this clone. The V gene is TRBV18, the J gene TRBJ1-2; D is unresolved. Germline V CDR1 and CDR2: KGHSH, LQKENI. V lost 6 bases to trimming and J lost 0 bases, with 26 bases between them. This CDR3 has 19 amino acids. The CDR3 nucleotides read TGTGCCAGCTCCCCGGGTCCGTCCAGTTCTTCCTCGTCTAACTATGGCTACACCTTC. The encoded protein is CASSPGPSSSSSSNYGYTF. Full variable domain (outside the CDR3, taken from reference TRBV18 and TRBJ1-2): NAGVMQNPRHLVRRRGQEARLRCSPMKGHSHVYWYRQLPEEGLKFMVYLQKENIIDESGMPKERFSAEFPKEGPSILRIQQVVRGDSAAYFCASSPGPSSSSSSNYGYTFGSGTRLTVV.

This chain joins TRBV7-2 and TRBJ2-7; 8 nucleotides match TRBD1. CDR1 SGHTA and CDR2 FQGNSA come from the germline V gene. The ends lost 5 bases at V and 4 bases at J; junction bases unmatched: 13. This CDR3 spans 16 amino acids. The DNA of the CDR3 is TGTGCCAGCAGCCTGTCCCGGGACAGGAGTCGGTACGAGCAGTACTTC. This sequence encodes CASSLSRDRSRYEQYF. Based on the CDR3 plus reference TRBV7-2 and TRBJ2-7, the full variable domain is GAGVSQSPSNKVTEKGKDVELRCDPISGHTALYWYRQSLGQGLEFLIYFQGNSAPDKSGLPSDRFSAERTGGSVSTLTIQRTQQEDSAVYLCASSLSRDRSRYEQYFGPGTRLTVT.

V and J are TRBV4-1 and TRBJ2-1; the match to TRBD2 covers 8 bases. V gave up 3 bases and J gave up 8 bases; unmatched junction bases: 15. Germline V lookup: CDR1 MGHRA, CDR2 YSYEKL. This CDR3 is 17 amino acids long. The CDR3 nucleotides are TGCGCCAGCAGCCAGCCTAGAAGCGGGAGCGTCTCCGATGAGCAGTTCTTC. This encodes CASSQPRSGSVSDEQFF.

This clone showed up just once. The genes are TRBV9 and TRBJ2-1, with TRBD2 matching over 12 bases. Germline V lookup: CDR1 SGDLS, CDR2 YYNGEE. The CDR3 loop spans 16 amino acids. V gave up 1 base and J gave up 10 bases; unmatched junction bases: 9. The CDR3 loop reads CASSVSGLAGPSEQFF. The DNA for the CDR3 is TGTGCCAGCAGCGTATCGGGACTAGCGGGTCCCTCGGAGCAGTTCTTC. Using reference TRBV9 and TRBJ2-1 for the parts outside the CDR3, the full variable domain is DSGVTQTPKHLITATGQRVTLRCSPRSGDLSVYWYQQSLDQGLQFLIQYYNGEERAKGNILERFSAQQFPDLHSELNLSSLELGDSALYFCASSVSGLAGPSEQFFGPGTRLTVL.

The chain joins TRBV7-3 to TRBJ1-6, with no clear D. The CDR3 consists of 17 residues. The ends were cut back, 0 bases at V and 10 bases at J, with 19 bases in the middle. The germline V gene has CDR1 SGHTA and CDR2 FQGTGA. CDR3 in amino acids: CASSLTQSGLGGSPLHF. Written as DNA, the CDR3 is TGTGCCAGCAGCTTAACCCAGTCGGGTTTGGGTGGATCACCCCTCCACTTT.

The rearrangement uses TRBV25-1 and TRBJ1-4; 8 bases line up with TRBD1. The J segment lost 4 bases and the V segment lost 6 bases, leaving 4 bases of the junction unmatched. The CDR3 length is 14 residues. Germline CDR1 MGHDK, CDR2 SYGVNS. This chain's CDR3 is CASSETGVNEKLFF. In DNA, the CDR3 is TGTGCCAGCAGCGAGACAGGGGTTAATGAAAAACTGTTTTTT.

This rearrangement joins TRBV10-3 to TRBJ2-7, with D possibly matching TRBD2 (5 bases). The V end was cut by 0 bases, the J end by 5 bases, with 11 bases between. Germline V gene data show CDR1 as ENHRY and CDR2 as SYGVKD. The CDR3 is 14 amino acids. CDR3 nucleotide sequence: TGTGCCATCAGTGAGTCGACTCGGGGAAACGAGCAGTACTTC. The encoded protein is CAISESTRGNEQYF.

In its sample, this clone was seen a few times. The genes are TRBV7-2 and TRBJ2-2; D ambiguous. Germline loops: CDR1 SGHTA, CDR2 FQGNSA. The CDR3 totals 13 residues. V lost 5 bases to trimming and J lost 8 bases, with 12 bases between them. The CDR3 DNA sequence: TGTGCCAGCAGCCCGGCCCCCTCGGGGGAGCTGTTTTTT. It codes for CASSPAPSGELFF.

J is TRBJ2-5 and V is TRBV6-5; TRBD1 is a possible D gene (6 bases). The V end was cut by 7 bases, the J end by 4 bases, with 16 bases between. The V gene's germline CDR1 is MNHEY and CDR2 SVGAGI. The CDR3 sequence is 14 residues long. This CDR3 reads CASTGVTGRETQYF. CDR3 nucleotide sequence: TGTGCCAGCACCGGGGTAACAGGGAGAGAGACCCAGTACTTC.

V is TRBV12-3 or TRBV12-4 and J is TRBJ1-4, with 7 nucleotides matching TRBD1. This CDR3 region has 13 residues. Losses at the gene ends were 7 bases for V and 8 bases for J; bases not matched to a gene: 7. The CDR3 sequence: CASTTGRGEKLFF. The CDR3 DNA reads TGTGCCAGCACGACAGGGAGGGGGGAAAAACTGTTTTTT.

The chain has TRBV27 and TRBJ2-1; 11 nucleotides line up with TRBD2. J lost 7 bases, V lost 2 bases, and 4 bases had no gene match. The CDR3 has 15 residues. Looked up from germline, CDR1 is MNHEY and CDR2 is SMNVEV (reference sequence). As DNA, the CDR3 is TGTGCCAGCAGTTTAACAGGACTAGCGGGTAATGAGCAGTTCTTC. This sequence encodes CASSLTGLAGNEQFF.

The V and J genes are TRBV6-2 or TRBV6-3 and TRBJ2-2; a possible D gene is TRBD2 (6 bases). The germline V and J ends were trimmed by 1 base and 1 base, with 10 bases remaining between them. The CDR3 is 16 residues long. Germline CDR1 is MNHEY and CDR2 is SVGEGT. The chain's CDR3 is CASSYLGSGNTGELFF. CDR3 DNA sequence: TGTGCCAGCAGTTACTTAGGTAGCGGGAACACCGGGGAGCTGTTTTTT.

CDR3 in amino acids: CASSLGTASYEQYF. The CDR3 DNA sequence: TGTGCCAGCAGCTTAGGGACAGCCTCCTACGAGCAGTACTTC. The rearrangement joins TRBV11-2 to TRBJ2-7, with a possible D match to TRBD1 (6 bases). CDR3 length: 14 residues. With 1 base removed from V and 0 bases from J, the gap between germline ends came to 7 bases. Germline V gene data show CDR1 as SGHAT and CDR2 as FQNNGV.

The chain carries TRBV5-1 and TRBJ1-2; D ambiguous. The CDR3 sequence is 15 residues long. Germline lookup yields CDR1 SGHRS and CDR2 YFSETQ. V shed 0 bases and J shed 8 bases, with 17 bases lying between them. CDR3 residues: CASSLDGRKVGGYTF. CDR3 coding DNA: TGCGCCAGCAGCTTGGATGGCAGGAAGGTAGGCGGCTACACCTTC.

This clone has just one count. The gene calls are TRBV9 and TRBJ2-5; D ambiguous. Germline loops: CDR1 SGDLS, CDR2 YYNGEE. V was trimmed by 0 bases and J by 0 bases, leaving 6 bases between them. CDR3 length equals 14 residues. The CDR3 sequence is CASSVDPNQETQYF. CDR3 DNA: TGTGCCAGCAGCGTAGATCCCAACCAAGAGACCCAGTACTTC.

The chain recombines TRBV9 with TRBJ2-1; tentative D call: TRBD2 (6 bases). Germline loops: CDR1 SGDLS, CDR2 YYNGEE. V lost 0 bases and J lost 7, with 11 bases in between. The CDR3 has 14 amino acids. The CDR3 DNA is TGTGCCAGCAGCGTAGGAGATCGGGGGAATGAGCAGTTCTTC. It is translated as CASSVGDRGNEQFF.

The chain carries TRBV7-3 and TRBJ1-2, with a weak D call TRBD1 (5 bases). The V gene's germline CDR1 is SGHTA and CDR2 FQGTGA. The CDR3 has 15 amino acids. V was shortened by 5 bases and J by 11 bases, with 24 bases between the two germline ends. CDR3 sequence (DNA): TGTGCCAGCAGCCCGCTCCCCGGGGCCCCGTTTGAGTACACCTTC. Its translation: CASSPLPGAPFEYTF.

This clone was observed a few times. V and J are TRBV19 and TRBJ1-2; D ambiguous. V gave up 3 bases and J gave up 8 bases, with 13 bases separating them. Germline V gene lookup returns CDR1 LNHDA and CDR2 SQIVND (reference sequence). The CDR3 sequence is 13 residues long. The CDR3 DNA sequence: TGTGCCAGTAGTATGGGGAGGAGGACCGGCTACACCTTC. Its translation is CASSMGRRTGYTF.

The chain has TRBV18 and TRBJ1-5; 9 bases are a match to TRBD1. Unmatched junction bases numbered 5, after V lost 6 bases and J lost 5 bases. CDR3 length: 14 amino acids. Per the germline V gene, CDR1 is KGHSH and CDR2 is LQKENI. The DNA for the CDR3 is TGTGCCAGCTCCCTAGGACAGGGGTATCAGCCCCAGCATTTT. Protein product: CASSLGQGYQPQHF.

This chain links TRBV4-3 with TRBJ1-2; D is uncertain. From germline, CDR1 is LGHNA and CDR2 YSLEER. Trimming removed 4 bases at V and 1 base at J, with 13 bases between. This CDR3 contains 15 residues. DNA for the CDR3: TGCGCCAGCAGCCTAGAGGGCCAAGTTAACTATGGCTACACCTTC. Translated, it gives CASSLEGQVNYGYTF.

This chain links TRBV7-2 with TRBJ1-5, with TRBD1 matching 11 bases. The CDR3 length is 15 residues. Germline assignment: CDR1 SGHTA and CDR2 FQGNSA. J lost 7 bases, V lost 5 bases, and 7 bases had no gene match. In DNA, the CDR3 is TGTGCCAGCAGCATGCCGGACAGGGGGCAACAGCCCCAGCATTTT. It translates to CASSMPDRGQQPQHF.

This rearrangement joins TRBV5-1 to TRBJ2-7, with 9 nucleotides matching TRBD2. Germline loops: CDR1 SGHRS, CDR2 YFSETQ. Trimming took 4 bases from V and 6 from J; bases not matched to a gene: 11. This CDR3 contains 15 residues. The CDR3 is CASSLGVAGEGEQYF. In DNA form, the CDR3 reads TGCGCCAGCAGCCTTGGGGTAGCGGGAGAGGGCGAGCAGTACTTC.

V and J are TRBV12-3 or TRBV12-4 and TRBJ1-5; D is perhaps TRBD1 (5 bases). The CDR3 is 13 amino acids. V was clipped by 3 bases and J by 6 bases, with 9 bases between them. CDR3 residues: CASSFGGFQPQHF. The CDR3 nucleotides are TGTGCCAGCAGTTTTGGGGGTTTTCAGCCCCAGCATTTT.

This rearrangement joins TRBV2 to TRBJ2-5; D unresolved. Germline loops: CDR1 SNHLY, CDR2 FYNNEI. The CDR3 has 13 residues. V shed 7 bases and J shed 1 base, with 10 bases lying between them. The CDR3 reads CASNLERQETQYF. The CDR3 nucleotides read TGTGCCAGCAATCTGGAGCGCCAAGAGACCCAGTACTTC.

The chain couples TRBV27 to TRBJ2-7, with D unresolved. V was pared by 2 bases and J by 6 bases, with 11 bases between. Looked up from germline, CDR1 is MNHEY and CDR2 is SMNVEV (reference sequence). This CDR3 comprises 13 residues. The CDR3 sequence is CASSLGYRREQYF. CDR3 sequence (DNA): TGTGCCAGCAGTTTAGGTTACCGGCGCGAGCAGTACTTC.

This clone came up a few times. The chain carries TRBV11-1 and TRBJ1-3; a weak D match, TRBD1 (5 bases). The V gene's germline CDR1 is SGHAT and CDR2 FQDESV (reference sequence). The CDR3 has 15 amino acids. With 0 bases removed from V and 4 bases from J, the gap between germline ends came to 10 bases. The CDR3 is CASSLAGGTGNTIYF. The CDR3 region has the DNA TGTGCCAGCAGCTTAGCTGGGGGAACCGGAAACACCATATATTTT.

J is TRBJ2-3 and V is TRBV7-2, with a tentative D call TRBD1 (6 bases). Germline loops: CDR1 SGHTA, CDR2 FQGNSA. V was clipped by 3 bases and J by 2 bases, with 9 bases between them. The CDR3 contains 14 residues. The CDR3 sequence is CASSFQGYTDTQYF. CDR3 in DNA: TGTGCCAGCAGCTTTCAGGGGTACACAGATACGCAGTATTTT.

The chain couples TRBV6-5 to TRBJ2-5; D is possibly TRBD2 (5 bases). CDR1 and CDR2 (germline): MNHEY, SVGAGI. Trimming cost V 8 bases and J 7 bases, with 17 bases left between them. CDR3 length: 13 residues. Here the CDR3 DNA reads TGTGCCAGCCGCCTGTGGGGTGAGGGGACCCAGTACTTC. Its translation: CASRLWGEGTQYF.

The chain recombines TRBV7-8 with TRBJ2-2; D is unresolved. The CDR3 loop spans 11 amino acids. The V end lost 5 bases, the J end lost 7 bases, and 5 bases lay between the germline ends. In germline, CDR1 is SGHVS, CDR2 FQNEAQ. The DNA of the CDR3 is TGTGCCAGCAGCCCTGTCGGGGAGCTGTTTTTT. Its translation is CASSPVGELFF. The variable domain in full, completed from reference TRBV7-8 and TRBJ2-2, reads GAGVSQSPRYKVAKRGQDVALRCDPISGHVSLFWYQQALGQGPEFLTYFQNEAQLDKSGLPSDRFFAERPEGSVSTLKIQRTQQEDSAVYLCASSPVGELFFGEGSRLTVL.

This sequence joins TRBV9 and TRBJ2-1, with D uncertain. The length of the CDR3 is 13 residues. The V end lost 0 bases, the J end lost 9 bases, and 10 bases lay between the germline ends. Germline V gene sequence: CDR1 SGDLS, CDR2 YYNGEE. CDR3 in DNA: TGTGCCAGCAGCGTAGTCGACATCAGTGAGCAGTTCTTC. Its translation: CASSVVDISEQFF.